Following are 18 T cell receptor beta chains from one sample sequenced in a study of T-cell reconstitution after alpha-beta-depleted transplantation in children. Unique molecular identifiers were incorporated when the TCRbeta library was constructed. TCRdb re-called the PCR reads with MiXCR, one entry per CDR3 protein. The table has approximately 91,000 distinct CDR3 sequences, more than 7% seen once. Sequenced here: PBMCs from the stem cell graft donor, sampled from the stem cell graft. The receptors stem from a human donor who donated a stem cell graft to a child with congenital amegakaryocytic thrombocytopenia.

This clonotype appeared many times. V usage is TRBV11-2 and J usage is TRBJ2-7; D is unresolved. CDR1 and CDR2 from the germline V gene are SGHAT and FQNNGV. The CDR3 consists of 13 residues. V lost 1 base and J 2 bases, leaving 6 bases between the germline ends. For the CDR3, the DNA is TGTGCCAGCAGCTTAGGACTTACCTACGAGCAGTACTTC. The encoded protein is CASSLGLTYEQYF.

This clonotype has ten or more counts. The rearrangement uses TRBV20-1 and TRBJ2-7; no definite D call. Trimming cost V 0 bases and J 1 base, with 13 bases left between them. The CDR3 consists of 15 residues. Per germline, CDR1 DFQATT and CDR2 SNEGSKA (reference sequence). CDR3 sequence: CSARDVRKGSYEQYF. The DNA of the CDR3 is TGCAGTGCTAGAGATGTCCGGAAGGGTTCCTACGAGCAGTACTTC.

In nucleotides, the CDR3 is TGTGCCAGCACCAAGTATCCTGGTGAAGCTTTCTTT. Protein product: CASTKYPGEAFF. The rearrangement links TRBV28 to TRBJ1-1; no firm D call. There are 12 residues in the CDR3. Between the trimmed V and J ends, which lost 7 bases and 7 bases, there was a span of 13 bases. Germline V gene data show CDR1 as MDHEN and CDR2 as SYDVKM.

Many counts were recorded for this clonotype. The rearrangement uses TRBV4-1 and TRBJ1-3; a possible D gene is TRBD1 (5 bases). Trimming removed 3 bases at V and 4 bases at J, with 10 bases between. The germline V gene encodes CDR1 MGHRA and CDR2 YSYEKL. The length of the CDR3 is 14 residues. CDR3 nucleotides: TGCGCCAGCAGCCAGTCGGGGCTGGGAAACACCATATATTTT. It translates to CASSQSGLGNTIYF.

This clonotype was recorded at least ten times. V and J are TRBV6-5 and TRBJ2-2; D unclear. Trimming cost V 2 bases and J 1 base, with 5 bases left between them. Germline V gene sequence: CDR1 MNHEY, CDR2 SVGAGI. The length of the CDR3 is 14 residues. The CDR3 DNA follows: TGTGCCAGCAGTTACCGCCTGAACACCGGGGAGCTGTTTTTT. Translated, it gives CASSYRLNTGELFF.

This clonotype was seen ten or more times. DNA for the CDR3: TGTGCCAGCAAATCCGGAGAGGAGTACCAAGAGACCCAGTACTTC. It yields the protein CASKSGEEYQETQYF. This chain links TRBV2 with TRBJ2-5; D not resolved. CDR3 size: 15 residues. Germline V gene data show CDR1 as SNHLY and CDR2 as FYNNEI. Trimming took 7 bases from V and 0 from J, leaving 15 bases between them.

Ten or more counts support this clonotype. The J gene is TRBJ2-1, the V gene TRBV5-1; D may be TRBD2 (5 bases). V shed 0 bases and J shed 0 bases, with 7 bases lying between them. The CDR3 length is 15 residues. Germline CDR1 is SGHRS and CDR2 is YFSETQ. The CDR3 DNA follows: TGCGCCAGCAGCTTGGGGGAGAGCTCCTACAATGAGCAGTTCTTC. It encodes CASSLGESSYNEQFF. The full variable domain, completed using reference TRBV5-1 and TRBJ2-1, is KAGVTQTPRYLIKTRGQQVTLSCSPISGHRSVSWYQQTPGQGLQFLFEYFSETQRNKGNFPGRFSGRQFSNSRSEMNVSTLELGDSALYLCASSLGESSYNEQFFGPGTRLTVL.

This clonotype was counted at least ten times. This chain uses TRBV5-6 with TRBJ2-7; maybe TRBD2 (6 bases). V was cut by 0 bases and J by 4 bases, with 11 bases left in between. This CDR3 is built from 14 residues. Germline V gene data show CDR1 as SGHDT and CDR2 as YYEEEE. This CDR3 is CASSLGLVTYEQYF. CDR3 DNA sequence: TGTGCCAGCAGCTTGGGACTAGTGACATACGAGCAGTACTTC.

This clonotype was counted ten times or more. The chain combines TRBV18 with TRBJ2-4, with D possibly TRBD1 on 7 matching bases. The ends were cut back, 0 bases at V and 2 bases at J, with 11 bases in the middle. This CDR3 region has 16 residues. Germline V gene lookup returns CDR1 KGHSH and CDR2 LQKENI. The CDR3 DNA reads as TGTGCCAGCTCACCACCGGAGGGGGCAACCAAAAACATTCAGTACTTC. Translated, it gives CASSPPEGATKNIQYF.

This clonotype came up many times. The genes are TRBV14 and TRBJ2-1; D not certain. V was clipped by 1 base and J by 0 bases, with 7 bases between them. In germline, CDR1 is SGHDN, CDR2 FVKESK. The CDR3 spans 15 residues. The CDR3: CASSQGSVSYNEQFF. DNA of the CDR3: TGTGCCAGCAGCCAAGGGTCGGTCTCCTACAATGAGCAGTTCTTC.

This clonotype came up many times. A much larger clone lies a single base off, so this may be a read error. V and J are TRBV28 and TRBJ2-6, with TRBD2 matching 10 bases. CDR3 length: 18 amino acids. Germline V gene sequence: CDR1 MDHEN, CDR2 SYDVKM. DNA for the CDR3: TGTGCCAGCAGTTTAGGGACTAGCGATTCGCCTGGGGCCAACGGCCTGACTTTC. Translated, it gives CASSLGTSDSPGANGLTF.

The rearrangement joins TRBV20-1 to TRBJ1-3; possible D gene TRBD1, 5 bases. V lost 0 bases, J lost 1 base, and 10 bases lay in between. CDR1 and CDR2 from the germline V gene are DFQATT and SNEGSKA (reference sequence). The CDR3 extends over 15 amino acids. The CDR3 DNA reads TGCAGTGCTAGAGATTCCGGGGGGTCTGGAAACACCATATATTTT. Translation gives CSARDSGGSGNTIYF.

This clonotype showed up just a few times. The chain recombines TRBV29-1 with TRBJ1-2; maybe TRBD1 (5 bases). The V gene lost 0 bases and the J gene lost 4 bases, with 21 bases spanning the gap. Germline CDR1 SQVTM, CDR2 ANQGSEA. The CDR3 sequence is 17 residues long. For the CDR3, the DNA is TGCAGCGTTGAAGATCTTCACTCAGGGTTTGGGCTCTATGGCTACACCTTC. Residues: CSVEDLHSGFGLYGYTF.

This clonotype has ten or more counts. A read error may be the cause here, since a much bigger clone is one base away. The chain couples TRBV15 to TRBJ2-6, with D possibly TRBD1 on 5 matching bases. This CDR3 comprises 15 residues. From germline, CDR1 is LNHNV and CDR2 YYDKDF (reference sequence). The CDR3 DNA reads TGTGCCACCAGCAGAGATCCCTCTGGGGCCAACGGCCTGACTTTC. Translating it yields CATSRDPSGANGLTF.

Many counts were recorded for this clonotype. The chain has TRBV11-2 and TRBJ2-1; 10 bases map to TRBD2. The V gene's germline CDR1 is SGHAT and CDR2 FQNNGV. Trimming took 5 bases from V and 4 from J; bases not matched to a gene: 17. The CDR3 covers 19 residues. The CDR3 DNA reads as TGTGCCAGCAGCCCGCACCCTCCGACTAGCGGGTGGCAATACAATGAGCAGTTCTTC. It specifies CASSPHPPTSGWQYNEQFF.

This clonotype was seen ten or more times. Here the CDR3 DNA reads TGCAGCGTTGAAGGAAGAACAGGGGGCGAGACTGAAGCTTTCTTT. This encodes CSVEGRTGGETEAFF. The chain has TRBV29-1 and TRBJ1-1; TRBD1 aligns across 9 bases. V trimming: 1 base; J trimming: 5 bases; junction bases outside the gene matches: 8. Per the germline V gene, CDR1 is SQVTM and CDR2 is ANQGSEA. The CDR3 spans 15 residues.

This clonotype came up many times. The chain recombines TRBV11-1 with TRBJ1-3; 8 bases agree with TRBD1. This CDR3 region has 18 residues. Germline CDR1 is SGHAT and CDR2 is FQDESV (reference sequence). The junction had 11 bases not matched to a gene; V was cut back by 4 bases and J by 0 bases. This CDR3 reads CASSSIGQGHHSGNTIYF. In DNA, the CDR3 is TGTGCCAGCAGCTCTATCGGACAGGGACACCACTCTGGAAACACCATATATTTT. Filled out from reference TRBV11-1 and TRBJ1-3, the complete variable domain reads EAEVAQSPRYKITEKSQAVAFWCDPISGHATLYWYRQILGQGPELLVQFQDESVVDDSQLPKDRFSAERLKGVDSTLKIQPAELGDSAMYLCASSSIGQGHHSGNTIYFGEGSWLTVV.

This clonotype appeared many times. V and J are TRBV5-1 and TRBJ2-5; TRBD1 agrees at 8 bases. Trimming removed 4 bases from V and 3 bases from J; junction bases left unmatched: 5. The V gene's germline CDR1 is SGHRS and CDR2 YFSETQ. The CDR3 sequence is 14 residues long. CDR3 in amino acids: CASSLGQDEETQYF. CDR3 coding DNA: TGCGCCAGCAGCCTGGGACAGGACGAAGAGACCCAGTACTTC.